These 19 T cell receptor beta chains originate from one sample sequenced in a study of shared clonotypes between healthy human individuals. TCRdb keeps only in-frame clones here, not all; method: immunoSEQ multiplex PCR. The sample yields some 2,000,000 clones, 85% to 95% seen once. The source material was naive CD4+ T cells sorted from blood. The subset was: CD45RA+ positively selected. Every receptor here comes from a man aged 18-30 years in good health.

This chain joins TRBV14 and TRBJ2-5; D not resolved. The length of the CDR3 is 11 residues. Germline CDR1 is SGHDN and CDR2 is FVKESK. The ends were cut back, 5 bases at V and 7 bases at J, with 8 bases in the middle. Here the CDR3 DNA reads TGTGCCAGCAGCACAGCCGGGACCCAGTACTTC. Residues: CASSTAGTQYF.

This chain links TRBV5-6 with TRBJ2-6; D not resolved. The CDR3 spans 19 residues. Germline-derived CDR1 and CDR2 are SGHDT and YYEEEE. Trimming cost V 1 base and J 1 base, with 18 bases left between them. The CDR3 protein is CASSLLRLRATSGANVLTF. The CDR3 nucleotides read TGTGCCAGCAGCTTGTTGCGGCTACGAGCGACGTCTGGGGCCAACGTCCTGACTTTC.

The chain recombines TRBV18 with TRBJ1-4; D remains ambiguous. The ends were cut back, 1 base at V and 0 bases at J, with 12 bases in the middle. The CDR3 consists of 17 residues. CDR1 is KGHSH and CDR2 is LQKENI in the germline V gene. For the CDR3, the DNA is TGTGCCAGCTCACCACGGGAGTCCGGATCAACTAATGAAAAACTGTTTTTT. Translation gives CASSPRESGSTNEKLFF.

V gene TRBV11-2 combines with J gene TRBJ1-2; 12 nucleotides agree with TRBD1. The germline CDR1 and CDR2 sequences are SGHAT and FQNNGV. V shed 5 bases, J shed 7 bases, and the junction held 8 bases outside the gene matches. The CDR3 has 15 amino acids. The CDR3 DNA reads as TGTGCCAGCAGCCCCCGGGACAGGGGGCAGGTTGGCTACACCTTC. Amino acid sequence: CASSPRDRGQVGYTF.

The chain has TRBV11-2 and TRBJ1-3, with D maybe TRBD1 (5 bases). CDR3 length: 17 residues. V was trimmed by 5 bases and J by 0 bases, leaving 17 bases between them. Looked up from germline, CDR1 is SGHAT and CDR2 is FQNNGV. DNA of the CDR3: TGTGCCAGCAGCCCCGAAGGGGCACCCGTCTCTGGAAACACCATATATTTT. It translates to CASSPEGAPVSGNTIYF.

The V gene is TRBV6-1, the J gene TRBJ1-1; D possibly corresponds to TRBD1 (5 bases). Trimming removed 8 bases at V and 6 bases at J, with 13 bases between. Germline lookup yields CDR1 MNHNS and CDR2 SASEGT. The CDR3 covers 12 residues. CDR3 DNA sequence: TGTGCCAGCGAGGACATTTGGGCTGAAGCTTTCTTT. It is translated as CASEDIWAEAFF.

Note on this clone: The sample holds other DNA sequences that translate to the same CDR3. The chain is built from TRBV5-8 and TRBJ2-7; unclear D gene. V lost 4 bases, J lost 1 base, and 3 bases lay in between. CDR1 is SGHTS and CDR2 is YDEGEE in the germline V gene. This CDR3 has 11 residues. The CDR3 DNA follows: TGTGCCAGCAGCGTGTCCTACGAGCAGTACTTC. The encoded protein is CASSVSYEQYF.

This sequence joins TRBV29-1 and TRBJ2-1, with 7 nucleotides matching TRBD1. V trimming: 7 bases; J trimming: 6 bases; junction bases outside the gene matches: 12. CDR1 and CDR2 from the germline V gene are SQVTM and ANQGSEA. The CDR3 consists of 14 residues. DNA of the CDR3: TGCAGCGCCATGGGGACAGACGTGGGCAATGAGCAGTTCTTC. This gives the protein CSAMGTDVGNEQFF.

V usage is TRBV4-3 and J usage is TRBJ2-1, with 9 bases identical to TRBD2. The CDR3 spans 16 residues. Per the germline V gene, CDR1 is LGHNA and CDR2 is YSLEER. Trimming cost V 1 base and J 7 bases; bases outside gene matches: 8. The CDR3 DNA reads TGCGCCAGCAGCCAAGGTGTGGGGCTAGCGGGGAATGAGCAGTTCTTC. This sequence encodes CASSQGVGLAGNEQFF.

This chain links TRBV5-1 with TRBJ2-7; D is ambiguous. V shed 3 bases and J shed 4 bases, with 8 bases lying between them. Germline V gene data show CDR1 as SGHRS and CDR2 as YFSETQ. CDR3 size: 12 residues. The CDR3 region is CASSSTQYEQYF. CDR3 bases: TGCGCCAGCAGCTCGACACAATACGAGCAGTACTTC.

The chain combines TRBV4-1 with TRBJ2-5; D remains ambiguous. With 2 bases removed from V and 5 bases from J, the gap between germline ends came to 12 bases. Germline-derived CDR1 and CDR2 are MGHRA and YSYEKL. This CDR3 is 14 amino acids long. CDR3 in DNA: TGCGCCAGCAGCCAACTCCCCGGTCTTGAGACCCAGTACTTC. It specifies CASSQLPGLETQYF.

The V call is TRBV29-1, the J call TRBJ2-4, with 10 bases aligning to TRBD2. Germline loops: CDR1 SQVTM, CDR2 ANQGSEA. The CDR3 consists of 15 residues. The V segment lost 3 bases and the J segment 3 bases; nucleotides outside the gene matches: 5. The chain's CDR3 is CSVDGLAESKNIQYF. DNA of the CDR3: TGCAGCGTTGACGGACTAGCGGAGAGCAAAAACATTCAGTACTTC.

The genes are TRBV14 and TRBJ2-5; D perhaps matches TRBD1 (5 bases). V lost 4 bases, J lost 5 bases, and 11 bases lay in between. The V gene's germline CDR1 is SGHDN and CDR2 FVKESK. This CDR3 spans 13 amino acids. The DNA for the CDR3 is TGTGCCAGCAGCCCCCTGGGGCGGGAGACCCAGTACTTC. This translates into CASSPLGRETQYF.

The rearrangement joins TRBV7-2 to TRBJ2-2, with no clear D. This CDR3 contains 15 residues. Trimming cost V 3 bases and J 4 bases, with 12 bases left between them. The V gene's germline CDR1 is SGHTA and CDR2 FQGNSA. Written as DNA, the CDR3 is TGTGCCAGCAGCTTCCTCAGAGCGATCACCGGGGAGCTGTTTTTT. Translation gives CASSFLRAITGELFF.

V is TRBV7-2 and J is TRBJ2-7, with D perhaps matching TRBD1 or TRBD2 (5 bases each). The CDR3 loop spans 14 amino acids. Trimming pared 3 bases from V and 7 bases from J, leaving 16 bases between. Per germline, CDR1 SGHTA and CDR2 FQGNSA. CDR3 region: CASSFSIWGLEQYF. The CDR3 nucleotides are TGTGCCAGCAGCTTTTCGATCTGGGGGTTGGAGCAGTACTTC.

V gene TRBV30 combines with J gene TRBJ2-1; the D is unclear. The CDR3 consists of 11 residues. Deletions cut 1 base from V and 8 bases from J, with 6 bases between. Germline CDR1 reads GTSNPN; CDR2 reads SVGIG (reference sequence). CDR3 loop: CAWSEVHEQFF. Here the CDR3 DNA reads TGTGCCTGGAGTGAGGTACATGAGCAGTTCTTC.

This chain connects TRBV30 to TRBJ2-5; tentatively, D is TRBD2 (7 bases). The CDR3 consists of 14 residues. Germline V gives CDR1 GTSNPN, CDR2 SVGIG (reference sequence). The V end was cut by 0 bases, the J end by 4 bases, with 12 bases between. The CDR3, as DNA: TGTGCCTGGAGTGTACCGGGGGGCGGAGAGACCCAGTACTTC. Its translation: CAWSVPGGGETQYF. Using reference TRBV30 and TRBJ2-5 for the parts outside the CDR3, the full variable domain is SQTIHQWPATLVQPVGSPLSLECTVEGTSNPNLYWYRQAAGRGLQLLFYSVGIGQISSEVPQNLSASRPQDRQFILSSKKLLLSDSGFYLCAWSVPGGGETQYFGPGTRLLVL.

The chain couples TRBV19 to TRBJ2-5; 7 nucleotides align to TRBD1. Germline assignment: CDR1 LNHDA and CDR2 SQIVND (reference sequence). V lost 6 bases and J lost 4; bases outside the gene matches: 11. The CDR3 length is 15 residues. The CDR3 loop reads CASSRPDRTGETQYF. CDR3 sequence (DNA): TGTGCCAGTAGCCGCCCGGACAGGACCGGAGAGACCCAGTACTTC.

This clone appeared a single time. The chain combines TRBV10-3 with TRBJ2-1, with D possibly TRBD1 on 5 matching bases. The CDR3 totals 12 residues. Trimming cost V 3 bases and J 9 bases, with 9 bases left between them. Germline V gene data show CDR1 as ENHRY and CDR2 as SYGVKD. CDR3: CAISDYRLEQFF. CDR3 bases: TGTGCCATCAGTGACTACAGGCTTGAGCAGTTCTTC.